This TCR beta chain was retrieved from a study of cytomegalovirus exposure and HLA in healthy donors. Notes on the study in general: Specific recognition of CMV antigens was confirmed in vitro for a few chains (all CMV-associated).

Method: immunoSEQ multiplex PCR; TCRdb's copy keeps in-frame clones and lacks some. The sample yields approximately 81,000 clones, around 92% seen once. CDR1 is MNHNS and CDR2 is SASEGT in the germline V gene. This CDR3 is 11 amino acids long. With 7 bases removed from V and 13 bases from J, the gap between germline ends came to 16 bases. Concerning this clone: Its antigen is still unknown.

Material for sequencing was PBMCs. This chain links TRBV6-1 with TRBJ2-5, with D maybe TRBD2 (5 bases). This sequence originates from a man between 18 and 35 years old in good health and CMV-seronegative. CDR3 in DNA: TGTGCCAGCACCTCCTCCGGACTCTTGTACTTC. Protein product: CASTSSGLLYF.